This entry is about one T cell receptor (beta chain). As yet, its antigen is unknown. Clones were sequenced by immunoSEQ multiplex PCR, and TCRdb holds only the in-frame ones, with some missing. The top ten hold over 0.15% of the sample, which has 100,000 or so clones, around 92% seen once. This specimen belongs to a study of graft-versus-host responses after intestinal transplantation. Study-level information: Each recipient received anti-thymocyte globulin induction, then tacrolimus and steroids for 3 to 4 years.

CDR3 length equals 18 residues. Between the trimmed V and J ends, which lost 0 bases and 8 bases, there was a span of 22 bases. Study findings and constraints: Researchers found peak circulating GvH clone levels linked to early post-transplant HvG declines.

The sequences come from unstimulated CD4+ T cells sorted from spleen or lymph node cells, collected before transplant. The chain couples TRBV23-1 to TRBJ1-4; a possible D gene is TRBD1 (6 bases). TRBV23-1 is labeled an ORF, and its function is uncertain. The source is a human donor who was the organ donor for an intestinal transplant. CDR3 nucleotide sequence: TGCGCCAGCAGTCAATCCTCCCGTACTACAGGGAGACCCGAAAAACTGTTTTTT. Translation: CASSQSSRTTGRPEKLFF.